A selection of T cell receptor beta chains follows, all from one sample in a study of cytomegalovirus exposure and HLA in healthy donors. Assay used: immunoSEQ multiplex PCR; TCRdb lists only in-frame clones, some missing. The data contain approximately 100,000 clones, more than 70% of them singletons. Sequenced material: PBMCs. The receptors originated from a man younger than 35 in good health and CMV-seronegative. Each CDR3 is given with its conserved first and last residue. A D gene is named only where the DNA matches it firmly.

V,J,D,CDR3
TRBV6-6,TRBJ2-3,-,CASKAGEKDTQYF
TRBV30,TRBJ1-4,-,CAWNREGGQKLFF
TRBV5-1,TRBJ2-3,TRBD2,CASSLLAGGLTDTQYF
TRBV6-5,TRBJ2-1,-,CASSVRSGVNNEQFF
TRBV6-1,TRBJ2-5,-,CASSELGVAGTQYF
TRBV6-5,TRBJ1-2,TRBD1,CASSYSGQGGDYGYTF
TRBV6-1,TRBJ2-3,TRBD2,CASRSGGPIIDTQYF
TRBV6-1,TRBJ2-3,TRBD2,CASSNPRGGVDTQYF
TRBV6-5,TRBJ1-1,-,CASSQRLLNTEAFF
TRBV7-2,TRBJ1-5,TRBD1,CASSLEGQGRQPQHF
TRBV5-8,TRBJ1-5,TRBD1,CASSGTGNQPQHF
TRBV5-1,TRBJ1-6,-,CASSLTGTGSPLHF
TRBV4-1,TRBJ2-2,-,CASSQLARAHTGELFF
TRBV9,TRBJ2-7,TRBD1,CASSATGALGEQYF
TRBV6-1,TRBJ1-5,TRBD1,CASSLTGESNQPQHF
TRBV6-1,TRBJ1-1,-,CASRSPGLNTEAFF
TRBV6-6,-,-,CASSKQANEQYF
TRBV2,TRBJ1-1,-,CASTRGPDTEAFF
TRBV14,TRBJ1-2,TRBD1,CASSPRRGQVSNYGYTF
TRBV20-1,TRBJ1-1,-,CSALLPPEAFF
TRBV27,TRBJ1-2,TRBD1,CASSRQGANYGYTF
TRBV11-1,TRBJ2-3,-,CASSFAISTDTQYF
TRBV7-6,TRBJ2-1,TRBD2,CASSWDSGTNNEQFF
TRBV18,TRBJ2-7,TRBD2,CASTFGGRGGARDEQYF
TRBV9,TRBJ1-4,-,CASSRQGFTQEKLFF
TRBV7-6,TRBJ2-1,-,CASSSGWSSYNEQFF
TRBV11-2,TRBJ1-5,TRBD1,CASSLTGVDQPQHF
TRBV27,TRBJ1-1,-,CASSTNQGRTEAFF
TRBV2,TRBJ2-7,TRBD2,CASASGGADEQYF
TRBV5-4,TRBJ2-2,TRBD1,CASSWDSNTGELFF
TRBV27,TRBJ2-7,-,CASSSSSYEQYF
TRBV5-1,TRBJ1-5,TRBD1,CASSLGTASNQPQHF
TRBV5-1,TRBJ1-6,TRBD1,CASSVLGQYNSPLHF
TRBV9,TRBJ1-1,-,CASSAAQGGAEAFF
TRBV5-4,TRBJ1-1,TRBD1,CASSWDRNTEAFF
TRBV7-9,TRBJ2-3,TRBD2,CASSLGTSGGGYTQYF
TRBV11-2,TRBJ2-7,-,CASSVQGPPYEQYF
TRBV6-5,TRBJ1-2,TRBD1,CASSYSAGQGSYGYTF
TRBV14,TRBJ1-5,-,CASSQAGGGGDQPQHF
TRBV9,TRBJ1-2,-,CASSVGGGTYGYTF
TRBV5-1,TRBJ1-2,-,CASTPGSNYGYTF
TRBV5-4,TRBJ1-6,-,CASSYPGTPAGYNSPLHF
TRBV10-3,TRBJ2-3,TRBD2,CAISGTSGATTDTQYF
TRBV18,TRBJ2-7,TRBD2,CASSPRTSGGPPYEQYF
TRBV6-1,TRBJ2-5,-,CASRGGTGQETQYF
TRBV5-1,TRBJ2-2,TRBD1,CASSPRTGGGTGELFF
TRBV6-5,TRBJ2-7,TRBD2,CASSGLARGVGEQYF
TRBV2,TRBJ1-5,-,CASSSPWGQGQPQHF
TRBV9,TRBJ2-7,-,CASSVGMEGARRGPSYEQYF
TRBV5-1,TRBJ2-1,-,CASSLARGTDEQFF
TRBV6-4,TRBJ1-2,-,CASSDSGRGWRGDGYTF
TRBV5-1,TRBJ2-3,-,CASSLAYEAQYF
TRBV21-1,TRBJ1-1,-,CASSSTIPGQGRTEAFF
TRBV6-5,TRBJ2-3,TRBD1,CASKKTGRGDTQYF